These 5 T cell receptor beta chains originate from one sample sequenced in a study of T cells in Graves' hyperthyroidism and ophthalmopathy. From RNA transcripts, TCR beta CDR3 regions were amplified. Researchers ran a first-round RT-PCR on the TCR CDR3 using the HTBI primer set. TCRdb recomputed calls from the multiplex PCR reads with MiXCR, one row per CDR3 protein. The sample has about 770,000 distinct CDR3 sequences, over 15% seen once. The specimen was blood. The receptors here all came from a woman aged 50 to 60 with Graves' hyperthyroidism that later progressed to Graves' ophthalmopathy.

J is TRBJ2-7 and V is TRBV7-9; 7 bases align to TRBD2. After removal of 10 bases from V and 5 bases from J, the junction contained 17 bases not matched to a gene. This CDR3 has 15 residues. Germline lookup yields CDR1 SEHNR and CDR2 FQNEAQ (reference sequence). The chain's CDR3 is CAISGGGGFLHEQYF. CDR3 sequence (DNA): TGTGCCATCAGTGGGGGGGGGGGGTTTCTCCACGAGCAGTACTTC.

The chain uses TRBV11-1 and TRBJ2-3, with D perhaps assigned TRBD1 or TRBD2 (6 bases each). CDR1 and CDR2 (germline): SGHAT, FQDESV (reference sequence). The CDR3 loop spans 16 amino acids. The germline V and J ends were trimmed by 0 bases and 3 bases, with 13 bases remaining between them. The CDR3 region is CASSLAIGGGTDTQYF. DNA for the CDR3: TGTGCCAGCAGCTTAGCGATCGGAGGGGGGACAGATACGCAGTATTTT.

This clonotype was observed a handful of times. J is TRBJ2-2 and V is TRBV6-1, with 7 bases fitting TRBD2. This CDR3 has 12 residues. Germline CDR1 is MNHNS and CDR2 is SASEGT. With V trimmed by 8 bases and J by 3 bases, 0 bases remained unmatched. CDR3 residues: CASGGDTGELFF. In DNA form, the CDR3 reads TGTGCCAGCGGGGGGGACACCGGGGAGCTGTTTTTT.

J is TRBJ1-2 and V is TRBV11-3, with 11 bases aligning to TRBD1. The length of the CDR3 is 13 residues. CDR1 and CDR2 (germline): SGHNT, YENEEA. V shed 5 bases, J shed 7 bases, and the junction held 3 bases outside the gene matches. The CDR3 sequence is CASSAGQGAGYTF. DNA of the CDR3: TGTGCCAGCAGCGCCGGACAGGGGGCTGGCTACACCTTC.

The chain joins TRBV20-1 to TRBJ2-3; tentative D call: TRBD1 (5 bases). CDR3 length: 13 amino acids. The germline CDR1 and CDR2 sequences are DFQATT and SNEGSKA (reference sequence). The CDR3 loop is CTCSTVGTDTQYF. As DNA, the CDR3 is TGCACCTGTTCGACAGTAGGCACAGATACGCAGTATTTT.